This passage covers 17 T cell receptor beta chains from one sample sequenced in a study of T cell repertoires in cytomegalovirus infection. TCRdb re-called the reads with MiXCR, one entry per CDR3 protein. In the table there are nearly 700,000 distinct CDR3 sequences, roughly a third of which are singletons. Their specific antigens are unknown. The sample was cultured PBMCs, taken from culture after CMV antigen stimulation. These receptors were obtained from a human donor in good health (CMV status not recorded). Some clones in this sample may be carry-over from other donors' samples.

This clonotype showed up many times. The V call is TRBV7-2, the J call TRBJ2-3, with 8 bases matching TRBD2. V was pared by 4 bases and J by 1 base, with 4 bases of the junction left unmatched. The CDR3 covers 15 residues. Germline V CDR1 and CDR2: SGHTA, FQGNSA. This CDR3 is CASSSILAGTDTQYF. The CDR3 coding sequence is TGTGCCAGCAGCTCCATACTAGCGGGCACAGATACGCAGTATTTT.

This chain connects TRBV2 to TRBJ2-1, with 7 bases aligning to TRBD2. The V gene end was trimmed by 9 bases and the J gene end by 4 bases; junction bases not matched to a gene: 6. The CDR3 loop spans 13 amino acids. Germline V gene lookup returns CDR1 SNHLY and CDR2 FYNNEI. The CDR3 sequence is CASCRGDYNEQFF. For the CDR3, the DNA is TGTGCCAGTTGTCGGGGGGATTACAATGAGCAGTTCTTC.

V is TRBV4-1 and J is TRBJ2-5, with 7 bases aligning to TRBD2. Trimming at V came to 0 bases and at J to 1 base, leaving 5 bases not matched to a gene. The CDR3 contains 16 residues. Per germline, CDR1 MGHRA and CDR2 YSYEKL. Here the CDR3 DNA reads TGCGCCAGCAGCCAAGATTGGGGGGGGACCCAAGAGACCCAGTACTTC. It codes for CASSQDWGGTQETQYF.

The rearrangement uses TRBV10-3 and TRBJ2-3; no reliable D call. This CDR3 has 14 residues. Trimming stripped 8 bases from V and 1 base from J, with 13 bases between. CDR1 ENHRY and CDR2 SYGVKD come from the germline V gene. The CDR3 reads CAIDGLGRTDTQYF. The CDR3 coding sequence is TGTGCCATCGACGGGCTAGGGCGCACAGATACGCAGTATTTT.

The chain links TRBV12-3 or TRBV12-4 to TRBJ2-1; D is unclear. This CDR3 has 21 amino acids. The V end lost 7 bases, the J end lost 1 base, and 32 bases lay between the germline ends. The CDR3 nucleotides are TGTGCCAGCATTCATACTGGGCCCGACGGTACTCCTTCCGTGTCCTACAATGAGCAGTTCTTC. This sequence encodes CASIHTGPDGTPSVSYNEQFF.

The rearrangement links TRBV7-8 to TRBJ2-7, with TRBD2 identical over 7 bases. Germline CDR1 is SGHVS and CDR2 is FQNEAQ. CDR3 size: 15 residues. The V segment lost 3 bases and the J segment 2 bases; nucleotides outside the gene matches: 7. The CDR3 DNA sequence: TGTGCCAGCAGCTTCGTGGGGGGGGGGGCCTACGAGCAGTACTTC. Protein product: CASSFVGGGAYEQYF.

The V call is TRBV4-2, the J call TRBJ1-2; a possible D gene is TRBD1 (5 bases). Germline CDR1 is LGHNA and CDR2 is YNFKEQ. V was cut by 6 bases and J by 7 bases, with 15 bases left in between. There are 13 residues in the CDR3. As DNA, the CDR3 is TGTGCCAGCAGGGGCGCGGGGCTGGGTGGCTACACCTTC. Translated: CASRGAGLGGYTF.

This clonotype was picked up a small number of times. The chain employs TRBV29-1 and TRBJ2-7; 13 nucleotides align to TRBD2. The CDR3 is 14 amino acids. Germline CDR1 reads SQVTM; CDR2 reads ANQGSEA. Trimming removed 7 bases from V and 2 bases from J; junction bases left unmatched: 5. The CDR3 loop reads CSASGTSGAYEQYF. In DNA form, the CDR3 reads TGCAGCGCCTCCGGGACTAGCGGGGCCTACGAGCAGTACTTC.

The V call is TRBV13, the J call TRBJ2-1; the D is unclear. Trimming took off 2 bases at V and 7 bases at J, with 6 bases between the two ends. This CDR3 comprises 12 residues. Germline CDR1 reads PRHDT; CDR2 reads FYEKMQ (reference sequence). The CDR3 protein is CASSLMLNEQFF. CDR3 nucleotides: TGTGCCAGCAGCTTAATGTTGAATGAGCAGTTCTTC. Variable domain in full (rest from reference TRBV13 and TRBJ2-1): AAGVIQSPRHLIKEKRETATLKCYPIPRHDTVYWYQQGPGQDPQFLISFYEKMQSDKGSIPDRFSAQQFSDYHSELNMSSLELGDSALYFCASSLMLNEQFFGPGTRLTVL.

This clonotype was seen at least ten times. The chain carries TRBV6-4 and TRBJ2-3; no firm D call. Per the germline V gene, CDR1 is MRHNA and CDR2 is SNTAGT. V gave up 6 bases and J gave up 0 bases, with 10 bases separating them. The CDR3 spans 14 residues. Here the CDR3 reads CASSDDHSTDTQYF. CDR3 DNA sequence: TGTGCCAGCAGCGATGACCACAGCACAGATACGCAGTATTTT.

This clonotype has only a few counts. The gene calls are TRBV11-3 and TRBJ2-3; 8 nucleotides agree with TRBD1. This CDR3 region has 14 residues. Trimming at V came to 5 bases and at J to 6 bases, leaving 7 bases not matched to a gene. Germline values: CDR1 SGHNT, CDR2 YENEEA. CDR3: CASSRQGWSDTQYF. The CDR3, as DNA: TGTGCCAGCAGCCGACAGGGGTGGTCGGATACGCAGTATTTT.

The chain couples TRBV6-1 to TRBJ2-3; 12 bases agree with TRBD2. The germline gives CDR1 MNHNS, CDR2 SASEGT. CDR3 size: 15 residues. The V gene end was trimmed by 3 bases and the J gene end by 4 bases; junction bases not matched to a gene: 2. The CDR3 protein is CASSDGTSGSDTQYF. The DNA of the CDR3 is TGTGCCAGCAGTGATGGGACTAGCGGGTCAGATACGCAGTATTTT.

The chain uses TRBV10-3 and TRBJ2-3; D is possibly TRBD1 or TRBD2 (5 bases each). This CDR3 region has 14 residues. Looked up from germline, CDR1 is ENHRY and CDR2 is SYGVKD. V gave up 8 bases and J gave up 8 bases, with 20 bases separating them. The DNA for the CDR3 is TGTGCCATCGGGGAACAGGCCGGCGAGGGTACGCAGTATTTT. Protein: CAIGEQAGEGTQYF.

This clonotype was recorded a few times. This chain uses TRBV6-1 with TRBJ2-3; 9 bases agree with TRBD1. Germline CDR1 is MNHNS and CDR2 is SASEGT. The junction had 7 bases not matched to a gene; V was cut back by 5 bases and J by 1 base. This CDR3 comprises 16 residues. In DNA, the CDR3 is TGTGCCAGCAGTAACAGGGGGCGATCTGGCACAGATACGCAGTATTTT. Its translation is CASSNRGRSGTDTQYF.

The chain links TRBV20-1 to TRBJ1-2; no clear D gene. The CDR3 totals 14 residues. The germline V gene has CDR1 DFQATT and CDR2 SNEGSKA (reference sequence). Trimming stripped 6 bases from V and 2 bases from J, with 16 bases between. The chain's CDR3 is CSAPTPGLNYGYTF. Written as DNA, the CDR3 is TGCAGTGCCCCAACCCCGGGTTTAAACTATGGCTACACCTTC.

The chain is built from TRBV20-1 and TRBJ1-5; no reliable D call. Trimming shortened V by 0 bases and J by 5 bases, and 8 bases separated the two germline ends. Germline CDR1 DFQATT, CDR2 SNEGSKA (reference sequence). There are 13 residues in the CDR3. Written as DNA, the CDR3 is TGCAGTGCTAGAGATTTTGTGGATCAGCCCCAGCATTTT. It is translated as CSARDFVDQPQHF.

The chain couples TRBV13 to TRBJ2-3; D is undetermined. Germline assignment: CDR1 PRHDT and CDR2 FYEKMQ (reference sequence). The CDR3 consists of 14 residues. Trimming took 0 bases from V and 1 from J, leaving 5 bases between them. The CDR3, as DNA: TGTGCCAGCAGCTTAGGACACGGCACAGATACGCAGTATTTT. This translates into CASSLGHGTDTQYF. The full variable domain, rest sourced from reference TRBV13 and TRBJ2-3, is AAGVIQSPRHLIKEKRETATLKCYPIPRHDTVYWYQQGPGQDPQFLISFYEKMQSDKGSIPDRFSAQQFSDYHSELNMSSLELGDSALYFCASSLGHGTDTQYFGPGTRLTVL.